This TCR beta chain emerged from a study of blood T cell repertoires in COVID-19. About the study: T cells, B-cell-depleted T cells, or PBMCs supplied cDNA or gDNA.

V dropped 2 bases and J dropped 1 base, with 8 bases sitting between them. The CDR3 runs to 14 residues. Germline V gives CDR1 KGHSH, CDR2 LQKENI. Libraries were prepared by immunoSEQ multiplex PCR; TCRdb keeps only in-frame clonotypes and omits some of them. The table lists about 64,000 clones, approximately 90% of them singletons. Participant-given clinical history determined each cohort assignment. Recovery meant two consecutive negative NP/OP PCR tests, professional clearance, or resolved symptoms. This chain links TRBV18 with TRBJ1-1; possibly TRBD1 for D (6 bases). Sequenced material: PBMCs or T cells enriched from blood (not recorded which). The sequence was collected from a woman in her 40s who had recovered from COVID-19. The CDR3 DNA is TGTGCCAGCTCACCAGGGACACGGAACACTGAAGCTTTCTTT. This gives the protein CASSPGTRNTEAFF.